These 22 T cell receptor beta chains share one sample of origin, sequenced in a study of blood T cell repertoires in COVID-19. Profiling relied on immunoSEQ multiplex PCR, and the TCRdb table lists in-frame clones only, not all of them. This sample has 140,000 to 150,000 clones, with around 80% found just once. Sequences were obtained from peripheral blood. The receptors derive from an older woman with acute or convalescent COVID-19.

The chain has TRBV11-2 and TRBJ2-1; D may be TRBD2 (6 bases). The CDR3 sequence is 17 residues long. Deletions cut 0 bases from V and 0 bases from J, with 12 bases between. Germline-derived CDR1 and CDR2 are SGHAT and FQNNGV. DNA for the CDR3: TGTGCCAGCAGCTTAGAAGCGGGCCCGAGCTCCTACAATGAGCAGTTCTTC. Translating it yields CASSLEAGPSSYNEQFF.

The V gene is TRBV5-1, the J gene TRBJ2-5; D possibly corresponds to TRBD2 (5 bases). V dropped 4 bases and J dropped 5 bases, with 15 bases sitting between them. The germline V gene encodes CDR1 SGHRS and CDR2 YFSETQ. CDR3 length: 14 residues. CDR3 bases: TGCGCCAGCAGCCTGACGGGGATGGGGGAGACCCAGTACTTC. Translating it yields CASSLTGMGETQYF.

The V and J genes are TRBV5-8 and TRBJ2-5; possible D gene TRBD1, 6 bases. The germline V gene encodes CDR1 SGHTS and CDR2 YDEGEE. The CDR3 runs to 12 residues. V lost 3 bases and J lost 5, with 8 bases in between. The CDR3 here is CASSSQGETQYF. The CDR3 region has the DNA TGTGCCAGCAGCTCCCAGGGGGAGACCCAGTACTTC.

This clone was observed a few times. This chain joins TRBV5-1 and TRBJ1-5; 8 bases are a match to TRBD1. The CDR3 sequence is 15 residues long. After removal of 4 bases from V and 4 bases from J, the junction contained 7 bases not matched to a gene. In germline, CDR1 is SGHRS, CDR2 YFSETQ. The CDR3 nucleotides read TGCGCCAGCAGCCCCGGACAGGGTGGAAATCAGCCCCAGCATTTT. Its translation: CASSPGQGGNQPQHF.

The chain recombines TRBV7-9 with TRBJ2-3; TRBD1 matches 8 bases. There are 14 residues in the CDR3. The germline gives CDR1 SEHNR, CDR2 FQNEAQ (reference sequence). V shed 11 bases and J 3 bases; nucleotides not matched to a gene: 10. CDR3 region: CAGSFTGGTDTQYF. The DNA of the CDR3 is TGTGCCGGCTCCTTCACAGGGGGGACAGATACGCAGTATTTT.

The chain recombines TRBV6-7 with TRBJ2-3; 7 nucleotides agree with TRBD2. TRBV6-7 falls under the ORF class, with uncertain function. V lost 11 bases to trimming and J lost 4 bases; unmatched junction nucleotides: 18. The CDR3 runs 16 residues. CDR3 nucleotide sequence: TGTGCCTCCCACTCGGGACTACCCCCCAGGGCAGATACGCAGTATTTT. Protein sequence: CASHSGLPPRADTQYF.

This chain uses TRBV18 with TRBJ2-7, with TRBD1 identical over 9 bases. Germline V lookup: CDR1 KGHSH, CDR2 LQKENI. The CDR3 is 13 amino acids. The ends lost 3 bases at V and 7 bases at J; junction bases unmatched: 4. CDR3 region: CASSPNRGQEQYF. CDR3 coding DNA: TGTGCCAGCTCACCCAACAGGGGGCAAGAGCAGTACTTC.

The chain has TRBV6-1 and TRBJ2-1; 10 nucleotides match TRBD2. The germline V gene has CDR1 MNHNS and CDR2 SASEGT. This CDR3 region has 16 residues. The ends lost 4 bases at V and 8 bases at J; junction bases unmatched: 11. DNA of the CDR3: TGTGCCAGCAGTGGGAGAGCGGGAGGGCCGAGAGATGAGCAGTTCTTC. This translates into CASSGRAGGPRDEQFF.

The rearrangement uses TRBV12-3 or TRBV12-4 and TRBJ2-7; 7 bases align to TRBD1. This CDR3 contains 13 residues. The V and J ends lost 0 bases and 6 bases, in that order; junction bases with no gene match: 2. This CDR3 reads CASSLAQGSEQYF. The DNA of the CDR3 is TGTGCCAGCAGTTTAGCACAGGGGAGCGAGCAGTACTTC.

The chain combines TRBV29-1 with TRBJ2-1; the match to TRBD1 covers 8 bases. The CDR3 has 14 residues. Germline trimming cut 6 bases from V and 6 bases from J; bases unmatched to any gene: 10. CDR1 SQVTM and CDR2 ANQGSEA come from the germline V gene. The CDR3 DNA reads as TGCAGCGTATTGGACAGGGCATCGCCCAATGAGCAGTTCTTC. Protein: CSVLDRASPNEQFF.

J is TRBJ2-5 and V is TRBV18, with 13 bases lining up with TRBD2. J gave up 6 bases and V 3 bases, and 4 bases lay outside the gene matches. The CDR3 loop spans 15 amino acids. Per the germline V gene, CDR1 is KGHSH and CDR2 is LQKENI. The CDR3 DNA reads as TGTGCCAGCTCACCTACGGGACTAGCGGGGCAGACCCAGTACTTC. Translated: CASSPTGLAGQTQYF.

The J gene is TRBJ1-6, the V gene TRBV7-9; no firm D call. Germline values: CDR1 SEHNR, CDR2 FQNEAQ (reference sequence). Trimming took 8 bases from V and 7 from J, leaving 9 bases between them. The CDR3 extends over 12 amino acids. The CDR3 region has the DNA TGTGCCAGCCGGGTTGGGAATTCACCCCTCCACTTT. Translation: CASRVGNSPLHF.

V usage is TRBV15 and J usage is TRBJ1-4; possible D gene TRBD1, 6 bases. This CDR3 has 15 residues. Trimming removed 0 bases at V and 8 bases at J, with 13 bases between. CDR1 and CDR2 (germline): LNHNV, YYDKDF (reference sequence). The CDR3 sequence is CATSRERGGGEKLFF. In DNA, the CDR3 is TGTGCCACCAGCAGAGAGAGGGGAGGGGGAGAAAAACTGTTTTTT.

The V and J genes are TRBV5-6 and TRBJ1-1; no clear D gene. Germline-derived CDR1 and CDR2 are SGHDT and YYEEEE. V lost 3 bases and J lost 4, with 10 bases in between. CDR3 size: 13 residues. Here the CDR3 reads CASSWPVGTEAFF. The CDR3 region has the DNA TGTGCCAGCAGCTGGCCCGTTGGCACTGAAGCTTTCTTT.

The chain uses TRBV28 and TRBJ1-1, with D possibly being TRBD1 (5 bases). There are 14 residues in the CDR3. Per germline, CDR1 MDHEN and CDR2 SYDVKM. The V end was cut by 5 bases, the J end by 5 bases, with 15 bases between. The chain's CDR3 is CASSPFRTKTEAFF. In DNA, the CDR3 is TGTGCCAGCAGTCCCTTTAGGACAAAGACTGAAGCTTTCTTT.

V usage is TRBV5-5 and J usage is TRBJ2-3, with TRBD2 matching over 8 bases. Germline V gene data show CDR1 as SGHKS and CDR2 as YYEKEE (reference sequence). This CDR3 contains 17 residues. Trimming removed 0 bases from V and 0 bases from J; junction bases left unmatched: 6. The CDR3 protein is CASSLELTSGSTDTQYF. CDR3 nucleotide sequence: TGTGCCAGCAGCTTGGAGCTAACTAGCGGTAGCACAGATACGCAGTATTTT.

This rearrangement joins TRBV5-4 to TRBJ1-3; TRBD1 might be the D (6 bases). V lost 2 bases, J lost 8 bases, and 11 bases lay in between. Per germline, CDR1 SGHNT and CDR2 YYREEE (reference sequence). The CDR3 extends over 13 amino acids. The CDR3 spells CASSFSGVDTIYF. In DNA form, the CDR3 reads TGTGCCAGCAGCTTCTCAGGGGTAGACACCATATATTTT. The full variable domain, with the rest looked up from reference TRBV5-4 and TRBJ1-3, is ETGVTQSPTHLIKTRGQQVTLRCSSQSGHNTVSWYQQALGQGPQFIFQYYREEENGRGNFPPRFSGLQFPNYSSELNVNALELDDSALYLCASSFSGVDTIYFGEGSWLTVV.

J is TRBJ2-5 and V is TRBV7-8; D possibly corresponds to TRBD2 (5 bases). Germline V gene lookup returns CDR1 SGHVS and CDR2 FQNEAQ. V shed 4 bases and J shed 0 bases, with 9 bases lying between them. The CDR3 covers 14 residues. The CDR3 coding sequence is TGTGCCAGCAGCTCAAACGGGGACCAAGAGACCCAGTACTTC. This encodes CASSSNGDQETQYF.

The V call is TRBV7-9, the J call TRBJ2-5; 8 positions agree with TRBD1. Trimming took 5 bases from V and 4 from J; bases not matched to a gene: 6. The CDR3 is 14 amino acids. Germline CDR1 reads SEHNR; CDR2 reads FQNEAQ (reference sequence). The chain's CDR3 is CASSPTGVAETQYF. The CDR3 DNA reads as TGTGCCAGCAGCCCGACAGGGGTGGCAGAGACCCAGTACTTC. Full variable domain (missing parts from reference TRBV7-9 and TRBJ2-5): DTGVSQNPRHKITKRGQNVTFRCDPISEHNRLYWYRQTLGQGPEFLTYFQNEAQLEKSRLLSDRFSAERPKGSFSTLEIQRTEQGDSAMYLCASSPTGVAETQYFGPGTRLLVL.

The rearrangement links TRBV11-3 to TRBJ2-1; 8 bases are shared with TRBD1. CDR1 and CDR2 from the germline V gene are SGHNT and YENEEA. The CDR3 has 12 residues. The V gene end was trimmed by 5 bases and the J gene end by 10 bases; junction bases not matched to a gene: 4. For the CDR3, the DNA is TGTGCCAGCAGCGGACAGGGTTGGGAGCAGTTCTTC. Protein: CASSGQGWEQFF.

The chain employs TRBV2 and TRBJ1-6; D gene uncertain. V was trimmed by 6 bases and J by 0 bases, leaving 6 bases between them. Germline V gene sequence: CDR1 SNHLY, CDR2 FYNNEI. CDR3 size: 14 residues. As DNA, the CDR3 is TGTGCCAGCAGAGGGAGCTCCTATAATTCACCCCTCCACTTT. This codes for CASRGSSYNSPLHF.

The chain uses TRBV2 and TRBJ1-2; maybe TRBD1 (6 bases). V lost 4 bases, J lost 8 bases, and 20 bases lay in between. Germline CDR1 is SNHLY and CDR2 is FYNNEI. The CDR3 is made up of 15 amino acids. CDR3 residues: CASSAVSGTPRGYTF. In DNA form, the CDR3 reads TGTGCCAGCAGTGCAGTGTCCGGGACACCCCGCGGCTACACCTTC.